These 5 T cell receptor beta chains were all obtained from the same sample, sequenced in a study of blood T cell repertoires in COVID-19. Sequenced by immunoSEQ multiplex PCR; TCRdb stores in-frame clones only, minus some. The repertoire consists of about 62,000 clones, with approximately 86% occurring once and the leading ten covering 1%. Sequencing used peripheral blood. The origin of the receptors is a man between 65 and 85 years old with acute or convalescent COVID-19.

The J gene is TRBJ2-5, the V gene TRBV28; D may be TRBD1 (5 bases). The CDR3 is 12 amino acids. Between the trimmed V and J ends, which lost 4 bases and 7 bases, there was a span of 10 bases. Germline lookup yields CDR1 MDHEN and CDR2 SYDVKM. The CDR3 loop reads CASSSTRGTQYF. CDR3 DNA: TGTGCCAGCAGTTCGACAAGGGGGACCCAGTACTTC.

This rearrangement joins TRBV7-2 to TRBJ2-1; D gene uncertain. Germline CDR1 and CDR2: SGHTA and FQGNSA. Trimming took off 9 bases at V and 0 bases at J, with 6 bases between the two ends. There are 12 residues in the CDR3. CDR3 nucleotide sequence: TGTGCCAGAGAGGTCTCCTACAATGAGCAGTTCTTC. It yields the protein CAREVSYNEQFF.

This clone was seen only a few times. This chain connects TRBV12-5 to TRBJ2-7, with TRBD1 matching over 7 bases. Per the germline V gene, CDR1 is LGHNT and CDR2 is FRNRAP. CDR3 size: 12 residues. The V gene end was trimmed by 3 bases and the J gene end by 7 bases; junction bases not matched to a gene: 3. As DNA, the CDR3 is TGTGCTAGTGGTTTCCAGACAGGGGAGCAGTACTTC. It codes for CASGFQTGEQYF.

The chain couples TRBV24-1 to TRBJ1-2; D ambiguous. V dropped 5 bases and J dropped 8 bases, with 20 bases sitting between them. The V gene's germline CDR1 is KGHDR and CDR2 SFDVKD. The CDR3 has 15 residues. CDR3 protein: CATSVQTRENRGYTF. The CDR3, as DNA: TGTGCCACCAGTGTCCAGACGAGGGAAAATCGAGGCTACACCTTC.

The chain joins TRBV5-8 to TRBJ2-6; maybe TRBD1 (5 bases). Germline CDR1 is SGHTS and CDR2 is YDEGEE. Trimming shortened V by 3 bases and J by 2 bases, and 9 bases separated the two germline ends. The CDR3 sequence is 15 residues long. The CDR3 DNA follows: TGTGCCAGCAGCTCCGCAGGGCCTGGGGCCAACGTCCTGACTTTC. It yields the protein CASSSAGPGANVLTF. Based on the CDR3 plus reference TRBV5-8 and TRBJ2-6, the full variable domain is EAGVTQSPTHLIKTRGQQATLRCSPISGHTSVYWYQQALGLGLQFLLWYDEGEERNRGNFPPRFSGRQFPNYSSELNVNALELEDSALYLCASSSAGPGANVLTFGAGSRLTVL.